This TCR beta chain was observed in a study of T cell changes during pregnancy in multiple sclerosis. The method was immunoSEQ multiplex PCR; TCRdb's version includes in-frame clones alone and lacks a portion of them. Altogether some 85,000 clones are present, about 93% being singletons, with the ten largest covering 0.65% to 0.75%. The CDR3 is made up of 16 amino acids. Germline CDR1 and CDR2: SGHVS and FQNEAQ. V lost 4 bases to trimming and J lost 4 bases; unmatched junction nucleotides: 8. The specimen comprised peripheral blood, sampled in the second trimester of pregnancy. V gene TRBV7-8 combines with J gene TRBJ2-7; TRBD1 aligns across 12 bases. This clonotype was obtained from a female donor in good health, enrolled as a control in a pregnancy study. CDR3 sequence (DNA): TGTGCCAGCAGCTACACCGGGACAGGGGGCTTGTACGAGCAGTACTTC. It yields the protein CASSYTGTGGLYEQYF.